The rows below give T cell receptor beta chains drawn from one sample of a study of blood T cells in healthy people across ages. In TCRdb, the 5' RACE reads were re-called with MiXCR into one record per CDR3 protein. This sample has about 1,800,000 distinct CDR3 sequences, with 25% to 30% found just once. Sequencing input: blood. The receptors here all came from a woman younger than 45 in good health. The CDR3 runs from the conserved cysteine through the conserved F or W. A D gene is named only where the DNA matches it firmly. For some rows the clone size is stated as once, few or many, or as a class when expanded; others skip it.

CDR3aa: CSAGGLIASTDTQYF; j_gene: TRBJ2-3; v_gene: TRBV20-1; d_gene: NA; abundance: once
CDR3aa: CSVEVGTGYGKLFF; j_gene: TRBJ1-4; v_gene: TRBV29-1; d_gene: NA; abundance: many
CDR3aa: CAGSYGDEKLFF; j_gene: TRBJ1-4; v_gene: TRBV6-6; d_gene: NA; abundance: few
CDR3aa: CSARMGHGAASPQHF; j_gene: TRBJ1-5; v_gene: TRBV20-1; d_gene: NA; abundance: NA
CDR3aa: CASSLRLAGVGTDTQYF; j_gene: TRBJ2-3; v_gene: TRBV5-1; d_gene: TRBD2; abundance: many
CDR3aa: CAGDRGYNEQFF; j_gene: TRBJ2-1; v_gene: TRBV28; d_gene: TRBD1; abundance: NA
CDR3aa: CSARDFRDRGPNEQFF; j_gene: TRBJ2-1; v_gene: TRBV20-1; d_gene: NA; abundance: few
CDR3aa: CASSPITGGASGANVLTF; j_gene: TRBJ2-6; v_gene: TRBV18; d_gene: TRBD1; abundance: few
CDR3aa: CASSLGMGPGANEQYF; j_gene: TRBJ2-7; v_gene: TRBV12-3/TRBV12-4; d_gene: NA; abundance: many
CDR3aa: CASSPSRAGGDETQYF; j_gene: TRBJ2-5; v_gene: TRBV7-9; d_gene: NA; abundance: many
CDR3aa: CSVKGTGGPSSYEQYF; j_gene: TRBJ2-7; v_gene: TRBV29-1; d_gene: TRBD1; abundance: few
CDR3aa: CASSYRLAGGVSYNEQFF; j_gene: TRBJ2-1; v_gene: TRBV3-1; d_gene: TRBD2; abundance: few
CDR3aa: CASSTSGYTDTQYF; j_gene: TRBJ2-3; v_gene: TRBV10-2; d_gene: TRBD2; abundance: NA
CDR3aa: CASSYQGAGYNEQFF; j_gene: TRBJ2-1; v_gene: TRBV6-6; d_gene: TRBD1; abundance: NA
CDR3aa: CASSLDQGSETQYF; j_gene: TRBJ2-5; v_gene: TRBV7-2; d_gene: NA; abundance: many
CDR3aa: CASTPSGGSGYGYTF; j_gene: TRBJ1-2; v_gene: TRBV7-9; d_gene: NA; abundance: few
CDR3aa: CSVAGVRGYTF; j_gene: TRBJ1-2; v_gene: TRBV29-1; d_gene: NA; abundance: many
CDR3aa: CASSEGRGYQETQYF; j_gene: TRBJ2-5; v_gene: TRBV2; d_gene: TRBD2; abundance: NA
CDR3aa: CASSLSRGPGREAFF; j_gene: TRBJ1-1; v_gene: TRBV27; d_gene: TRBD1; abundance: NA
CDR3aa: CASSKQGAFVETQYF; j_gene: TRBJ2-5; v_gene: TRBV14; d_gene: TRBD1; abundance: NA
CDR3aa: CASRTSDRLNTEAFF; j_gene: TRBJ1-1; v_gene: TRBV3-1; d_gene: NA; abundance: NA
CDR3aa: CASSPRQAPYGYTF; j_gene: TRBJ1-2; v_gene: TRBV18; d_gene: NA; abundance: few
CDR3aa: CASSELRLAGPGGTDTQYF; j_gene: TRBJ2-3; v_gene: TRBV2; d_gene: TRBD2; abundance: NA
CDR3aa: CASRYQLAKDYEQYF; j_gene: TRBJ2-7; v_gene: TRBV5-1; d_gene: TRBD2; abundance: few
CDR3aa: CASSPGVAGRNEQFF; j_gene: TRBJ2-1; v_gene: TRBV7-8; d_gene: TRBD2; abundance: many
CDR3aa: CSARDKVWRINSPLHF; j_gene: TRBJ1-6; v_gene: TRBV20-1; d_gene: NA; abundance: few
CDR3aa: CSAREERGLFRQFF; j_gene: TRBJ2-1; v_gene: TRBV20-1; d_gene: TRBD2; abundance: NA
CDR3aa: CASSQDRGFGETQYF; j_gene: TRBJ2-5; v_gene: TRBV14; d_gene: NA; abundance: few
CDR3aa: CSAYSGTPNSPLHF; j_gene: TRBJ1-6; v_gene: TRBV20-1; d_gene: NA; abundance: NA
CDR3aa: CASSRATGTVNTEAFF; j_gene: TRBJ1-1; v_gene: TRBV18; d_gene: NA; abundance: NA
CDR3aa: CSAWGPTNEKLFF; j_gene: TRBJ1-4; v_gene: TRBV29-1; d_gene: NA; abundance: NA
CDR3aa: CASSLDGALKYF; j_gene: TRBJ2-7; v_gene: TRBV5-4; d_gene: NA; abundance: NA
CDR3aa: CASSFIEAANTGERFF; j_gene: TRBJ2-2; v_gene: TRBV5-1; d_gene: NA; abundance: NA
CDR3aa: CASSLSVYQPQHF; j_gene: TRBJ1-5; v_gene: TRBV27; d_gene: NA; abundance: few
CDR3aa: CASSVWADNTGELFF; j_gene: TRBJ2-2; v_gene: TRBV28; d_gene: NA; abundance: NA
CDR3aa: CSALQGVNYGYTF; j_gene: TRBJ1-2; v_gene: TRBV20-1; d_gene: TRBD1; abundance: few
CDR3aa: CASSTYRGLYEQYF; j_gene: TRBJ2-7; v_gene: TRBV5-1; d_gene: TRBD1; abundance: NA
CDR3aa: CSASAQGVAYEQYF; j_gene: NA; v_gene: TRBV20-1; d_gene: TRBD1; abundance: NA
CDR3aa: CASSGSRGSGQPQHF; j_gene: TRBJ1-5; v_gene: TRBV2; d_gene: TRBD1; abundance: NA
CDR3aa: CASIADRGTYNEQFF; j_gene: TRBJ2-1; v_gene: TRBV7-9; d_gene: TRBD1; abundance: NA
CDR3aa: CAVTSAPLSPLHF; j_gene: TRBJ1-6; v_gene: TRBV10-3; d_gene: NA; abundance: NA
CDR3aa: CASTKGSIAGFSYEQYF; j_gene: TRBJ2-7; v_gene: TRBV5-1; d_gene: NA; abundance: NA
CDR3aa: CASSEEGPPQHF; j_gene: TRBJ1-5; v_gene: TRBV2; d_gene: NA; abundance: NA